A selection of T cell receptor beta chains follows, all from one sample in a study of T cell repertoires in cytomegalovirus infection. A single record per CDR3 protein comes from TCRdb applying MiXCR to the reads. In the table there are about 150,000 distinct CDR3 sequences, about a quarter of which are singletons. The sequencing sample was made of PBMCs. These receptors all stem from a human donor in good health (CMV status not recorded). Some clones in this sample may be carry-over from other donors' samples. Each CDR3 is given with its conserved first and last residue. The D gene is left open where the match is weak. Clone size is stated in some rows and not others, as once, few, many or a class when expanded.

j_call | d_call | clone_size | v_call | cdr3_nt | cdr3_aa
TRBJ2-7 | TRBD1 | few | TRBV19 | TGTGCCAGTAGTATGACAGGGAACGAGCAGTACTTC | CASSMTGNEQYF
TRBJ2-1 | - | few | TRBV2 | TGTGCCAGCACCAAAGGACAGACAAACAATGAGCAGTTCTTC | CASTKGQTNNEQFF
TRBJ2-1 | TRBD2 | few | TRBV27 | TGTGCCAGCAGTTTATATCCTAGCGGGGTGAATTACAATGAGCAGTTCTTC | CASSLYPSGVNYNEQFF
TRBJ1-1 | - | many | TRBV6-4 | TGTGCCACTACAAGGGATAAAGCTTTCTTT | CATTRDKAFF
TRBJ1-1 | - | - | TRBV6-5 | TGTGCCAGCAAAGTCCGGGCTGAAGCTTTCTTT | CASKVRAEAFF
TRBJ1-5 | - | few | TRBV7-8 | TGTGCCAGCAGCTTATGGGCAGGGAGCACTCAGCCCCAGCATTTT | CASSLWAGSTQPQHF
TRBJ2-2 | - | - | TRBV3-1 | TGTGCCAGCAGCCAAGATAGGGGTAATTTTCCCGGGGAGCTGTTTTTT | CASSQDRGNFPGELFF
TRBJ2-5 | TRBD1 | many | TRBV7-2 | TGTGCCAGCAGCTTAGTATCCCCGTGGACAGGGCCAGGAGAGACCCAGTACTTC | CASSLVSPWTGPGETQYF
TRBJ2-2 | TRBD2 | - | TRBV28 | TGTGCCAGCAGTTCTCCGCGGGGGGGGAACACCGGGGAGCTGTTTTTT | CASSSPRGGNTGELFF
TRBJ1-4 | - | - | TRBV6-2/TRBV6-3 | TGTGCCAGCAGCCCTGCAACAGGAGAAGTAGTCGAAAAACTGTTTTTT | CASSPATGEVVEKLFF
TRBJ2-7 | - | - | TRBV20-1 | TGCAGTGCTAGAGGCAGCGGTGGAGGGCAGTACTTC | CSARGSGGGQYF
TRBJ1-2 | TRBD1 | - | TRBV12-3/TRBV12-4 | TGTGCCAGCAGTTTAACAGGGGCCGGTCGCGGCTACACCTTC | CASSLTGAGRGYTF
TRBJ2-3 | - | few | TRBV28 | TGTGCCAGCAGTAGAGCCATGGATACGCAGTATTTT | CASSRAMDTQYF
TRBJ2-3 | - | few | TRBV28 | TGTGCCAGCAGTCCCGCTCACCAGGATACGCAGTATTTT | CASSPAHQDTQYF
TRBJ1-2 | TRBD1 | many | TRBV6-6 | TGTGCCAGTCGGGACAGGGGAGAGTGGGACTATGGCTACACCTTC | CASRDRGEWDYGYTF
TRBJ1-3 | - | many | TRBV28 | TGTGCCAGCAGTTTTAATGCAGCTGGAAACACCATATATTTT | CASSFNAAGNTIYF
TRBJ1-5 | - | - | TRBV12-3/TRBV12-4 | TGTGCCAGTAGTTCGCCACCCCGAAGACAGCCCCAGCATTTT | CASSSPPRRQPQHF
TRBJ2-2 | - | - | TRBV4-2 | TGTGCCAGCAGCCCAAACACCATTGGGGGGAGGAACACCGGGGAGCTGTTTTTT | CASSPNTIGGRNTGELFF
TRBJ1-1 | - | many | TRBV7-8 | TGTGCCAGCAGCTTAGGTGGCTTGCCTTTCTTT | CASSLGGLPFF
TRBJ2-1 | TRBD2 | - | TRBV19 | TGTGCCAGTAGTGCGGGACTAGCGGTTAATGAGCAGTTCTTC | CASSAGLAVNEQFF
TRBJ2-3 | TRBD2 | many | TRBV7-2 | TGTGCCAGCAGCTTGAGCGGGAGGTCCACAGATACGCAGTATTTT | CASSLSGRSTDTQYF
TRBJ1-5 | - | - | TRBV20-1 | TGCAGTGTCGTGGGCTATCGGGGCAATCAGCCCCAGCATTTT | CSVVGYRGNQPQHF
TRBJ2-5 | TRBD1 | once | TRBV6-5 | TGTGCCAGCAGCCATCCCCGACAGGGTCAAGAGACCCAGTACTTC | CASSHPRQGQETQYF
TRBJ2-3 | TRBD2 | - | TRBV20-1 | TGCAGTGCCACCCCGGGACTAGCGGGCGAAGGGTATTTT | CSATPGLAGEGYF
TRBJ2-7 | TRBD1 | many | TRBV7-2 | TGTGCCAGCACCACGGGACAGGCCTACGAGCAGTACTTC | CASTTGQAYEQYF
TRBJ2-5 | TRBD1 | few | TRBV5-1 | TGCGCCAGCAGCTTCGGAGACAGGGGTTTTGGTGAGACCCAGTACTTC | CASSFGDRGFGETQYF
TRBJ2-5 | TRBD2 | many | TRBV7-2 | TGTGCCAGCGGGTCAGCGGGGGGACGGGAGACCCAGTACTTC | CASGSAGGRETQYF
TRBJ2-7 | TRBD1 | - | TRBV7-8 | TGTGCCAGCAGCTTAGAGCAGACAGGGAATACCTACGAGCAGTACTTC | CASSLEQTGNTYEQYF
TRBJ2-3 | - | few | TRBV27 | TGTGCCAGCAGTTTAATCGGTAGAGGAACCAGGGGAGATACGCAGTATTTT | CASSLIGRGTRGDTQYF
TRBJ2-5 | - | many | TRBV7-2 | TGTGCCAGCAGCTTATACACAGCACGACAAGAGACCCAGTACTTC | CASSLYTARQETQYF
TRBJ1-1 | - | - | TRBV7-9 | TGTGCCAGCAGGACCCCCAACCGCACTGAAGCTTTCTTT | CASRTPNRTEAFF
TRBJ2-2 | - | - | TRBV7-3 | TGTGCCAGCAGCTTAGACCCCGGGGCCGGGGAGCTGTTTTTT | CASSLDPGAGELFF
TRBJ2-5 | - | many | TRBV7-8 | TGTGCCAGCAGACTGCTCCGGGACACCCCACAAGAGACCCAGTACTTC | CASRLLRDTPQETQYF
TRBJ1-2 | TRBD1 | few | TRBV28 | TGTGCCAGCAGTTTTTGGGGACAGGAGCTCCCTGATGGCTACACCTTC | CASSFWGQELPDGYTF
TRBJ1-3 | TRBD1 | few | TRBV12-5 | TGTGCTGCAGCCGGGACAGGAGGAAACACCATATATTTT | CAAAGTGGNTIYF
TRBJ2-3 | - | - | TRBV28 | TGTGCCAGCCGACAGGAATTCACAGATACGCAGTATTTT | CASRQEFTDTQYF
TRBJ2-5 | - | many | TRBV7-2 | TGTGCCAGCAGCTCCCACGAGACCCAGTACTTC | CASSSHETQYF
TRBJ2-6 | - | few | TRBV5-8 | TGTGCCAGCATCCGGGGGATCTTGGGTCCCTCTGGGGCCAACGTCCTGACTTTC | CASIRGILGPSGANVLTF
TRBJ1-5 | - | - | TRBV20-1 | TGCAGTGCTAGGGACACAGGGCTGCCCCAGCATTTT | CSARDTGLPQHF
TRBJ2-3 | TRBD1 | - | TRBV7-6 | TGTGCCAGCAGCTTAGCGCAGGGGGATGGAGATACGCAGTATTTT | CASSLAQGDGDTQYF
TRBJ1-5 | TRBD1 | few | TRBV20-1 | TGCAGTGCTAGAGAGACAGGGGGCACGAATCAGCCCCAGCATTTT | CSARETGGTNQPQHF
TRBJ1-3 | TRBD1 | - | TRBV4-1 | TGCGCCAGCAGCCAAGCTACGTGGGGACAGGTTCTCTCTGGAAACACCATATATTTT | CASSQATWGQVLSGNTIYF
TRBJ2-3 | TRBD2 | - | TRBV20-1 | TGCAGTGCTAGGGGACTAGCGGGAGGGGCGGATACGCAGTATTTT | CSARGLAGGADTQYF
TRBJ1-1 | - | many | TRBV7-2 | TGTGCCAGCAGCAAGGACACTGAAGCTTTCTTT | CASSKDTEAFF
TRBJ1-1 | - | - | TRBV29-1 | TGCAGCGTTGACCCAGGGTTGAACACTGAAGCTTTCTTT | CSVDPGLNTEAFF
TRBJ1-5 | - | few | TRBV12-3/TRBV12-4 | TGTGCCAGCAGCCCGACACCAGCAGGGCCCCAGCATTTT | CASSPTPAGPQHF
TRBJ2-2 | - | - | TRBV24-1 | TGTGCCACCAGTGATTCGCCCACCGACCCGCTGTTTTTT | CATSDSPTDPLFF
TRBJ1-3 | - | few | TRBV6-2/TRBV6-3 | TGTGCCAGCAAACTGGACCCCGGCGACGGAAACACCATATATTTT | CASKLDPGDGNTIYF
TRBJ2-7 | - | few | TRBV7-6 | TGTGCCAGCAGCTTAGAAGCAGGGTACGAGCAGTACTTC | CASSLEAGYEQYF
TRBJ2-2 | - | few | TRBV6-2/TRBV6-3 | TGTGCCAGCAGTTACGGTGGGAGCTCACACGGGGAGCTGTTTTTT | CASSYGGSSHGELFF
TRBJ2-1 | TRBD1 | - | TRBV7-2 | TGTGCCAGCAGTTTACAGGGGCCGGGCTCCTACAATGAGCAGTTCTTC | CASSLQGPGSYNEQFF